This TCR beta chain derives from a study of blood T cell repertoires in COVID-19. Study-level information: Samples taken during acute and convalescent COVID-19 were collected in the United States, Italy and Spain.

Participants came from about two dozen US areas, aged roughly 18 to 95 years. This table comes from immunoSEQ multiplex PCR, and its TCRdb copy is limited to in-frame clones, with some not included. The table shows fewer than 350,000 clones, with 85% to 90% occurring only once. The germline gives CDR1 MNHEY, CDR2 SVGAGI. V was shortened by 1 base and J by 4 bases, with 10 bases between the two germline ends. The CDR3 is 14 amino acids. The chain couples TRBV6-5 to TRBJ2-5, with a weak D call TRBD1 (5 bases). Material: PBMCs or T cells enriched from blood (not recorded which). The sequence came from a woman between 18 and 29 years old with acute COVID-19. The CDR3 reads CASSYFNRRETQYF. The DNA of the CDR3 is TGTGCCAGCAGTTACTTCAACAGGCGAGAGACCCAGTACTTC.